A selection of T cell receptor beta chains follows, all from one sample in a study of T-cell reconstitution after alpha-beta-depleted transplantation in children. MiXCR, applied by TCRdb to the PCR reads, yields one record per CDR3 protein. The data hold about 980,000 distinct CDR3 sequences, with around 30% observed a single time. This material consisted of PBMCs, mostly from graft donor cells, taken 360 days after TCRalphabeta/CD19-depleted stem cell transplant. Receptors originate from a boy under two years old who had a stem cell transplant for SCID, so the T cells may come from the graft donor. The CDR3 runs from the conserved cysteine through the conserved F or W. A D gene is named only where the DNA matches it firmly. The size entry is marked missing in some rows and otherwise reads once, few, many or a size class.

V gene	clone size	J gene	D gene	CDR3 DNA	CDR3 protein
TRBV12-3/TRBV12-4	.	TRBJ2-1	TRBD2	TGTGCCAGCCTGAATGTCGGGATAGCGGGGGAAAATGAGCAGTTCTTC	CASLNVGIAGENEQFF
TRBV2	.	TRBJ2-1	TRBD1	TGTGCCAGCAGAGCCGGGACAGTCTCGGGGAATGAGCAGTTCTTC	CASRAGTVSGNEQFF
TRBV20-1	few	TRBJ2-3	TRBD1	TGCAGTGCGTATTCTATCCGGGACAGGGGGGCAGATACGCAGTATTTT	CSAYSIRDRGADTQYF
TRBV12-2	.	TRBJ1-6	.	TGTGCAAGTCGCTTAGAGACAGGGAGGATGAATTCACCCCTCCACTTT	CASRLETGRMNSPLHF
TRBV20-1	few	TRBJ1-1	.	TGCAGTGCCGGGGTGCGAGGACCCTCTTATAGGGTACCTTTT	CSAGVRGPSYRVPF
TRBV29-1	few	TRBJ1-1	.	TGCAGCGTTCCACGAGGAGGGTCGGGCACTGAAGCTTTCTTT	CSVPRGGSGTEAFF
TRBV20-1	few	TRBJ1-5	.	TGCAGTGCCCAACAGGGTTCAAATCAGCCCCAGCATTTT	CSAQQGSNQPQHF
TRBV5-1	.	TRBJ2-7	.	TGCGCCAGCAGCTTGATGCCTGGCGAGCAGTACTTC	CASSLMPGEQYF
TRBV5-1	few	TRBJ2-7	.	TGCGCCAGCAGCTCGGGGAGGGGGACCTACGAGCAGTACTTC	CASSSGRGTYEQYF
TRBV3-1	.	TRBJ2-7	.	TGTGCCAGCAGCCAAGGAAAGATTTACGAGCAGTACTTC	CASSQGKIYEQYF
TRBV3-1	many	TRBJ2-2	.	TGTGCCAGCAGCCAAACACAGAACACCGGGGAGCTGTTTTTT	CASSQTQNTGELFF
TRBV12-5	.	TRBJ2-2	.	TGTGCTAGTGGTTTTGGGCACGGGGAGCTGTTTTTT	CASGFGHGELFF
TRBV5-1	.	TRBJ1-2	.	TGCGCCAGCAGCTCCCCCGGGACAAACTATGGCTACACCTTC	CASSSPGTNYGYTF
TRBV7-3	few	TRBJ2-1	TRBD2	TGTGCCAGCAGCTTACGGACTAGCGGGACGAACAATGAGCAGTTCTTC	CASSLRTSGTNNEQFF
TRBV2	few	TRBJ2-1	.	TGTGCCAGCAGTGAGTACAGGTTCTATGAGCAGTTCTTC	CASSEYRFYEQFF
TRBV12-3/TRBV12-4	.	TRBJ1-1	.	TGTGCCAGCAGCGCCGGTTGCTGTCTCGTCGCTTTCTTT	CASSAGCCLVAFF
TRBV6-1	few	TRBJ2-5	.	TGTGCCAGCAGCGGACAGCTAAAAGAGACCCAGTACTTC	CASSGQLKETQYF
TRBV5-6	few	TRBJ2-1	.	TGTGCCAGCAGCTCCGTAGGGACCAACGAGCAGTTCTTC	CASSSVGTNEQFF
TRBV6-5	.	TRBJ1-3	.	TGTGCCAGTAGTTTTTCCCAGGCTTACTCTGGAAACACCATATATTTT	CASSFSQAYSGNTIYF
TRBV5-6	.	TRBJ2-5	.	TGTGCCAGCAGCTTGGATTTTGTAGGCTTCCAAGAGACCCAGTACTTC	CASSLDFVGFQETQYF
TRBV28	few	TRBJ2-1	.	TGTGCCAGCAACACAGGGACCCAAATTTACAATGAGCAGTTCTTC	CASNTGTQIYNEQFF
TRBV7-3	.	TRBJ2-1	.	TGTGCCAGCAGCTTGACTCCGGATTTGGGGCTCAATGAGCAGTTCTTC	CASSLTPDLGLNEQFF
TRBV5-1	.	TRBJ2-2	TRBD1	TGCGCCAGCAGCCCCAGACAGGGGGACACCGGGGAGCTGTTTTTT	CASSPRQGDTGELFF
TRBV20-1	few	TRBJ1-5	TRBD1	TGCAGTGCTAGAGGACAGGGGGGAAGCAATCAGCCCCAGCATTTT	CSARGQGGSNQPQHF
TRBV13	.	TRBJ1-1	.	TGTGCCAGCAGCCCTTCCGGACAGTTGAACACTGAAGCTTTCTTT	CASSPSGQLNTEAFF
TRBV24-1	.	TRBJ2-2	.	TGTGCCACCAGTCAGCCAAACACCGGGGAGCTGTTTTTT	CATSQPNTGELFF
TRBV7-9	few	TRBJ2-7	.	TGTGCCAGCAGCTCTAGATCCCCTACCTACGAGCAGTACTTC	CASSSRSPTYEQYF
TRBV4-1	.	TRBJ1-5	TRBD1	TGCGCCAGCAGCCAAGATTGGACAGGCCCCTTTAGCAATCAGCCCCAGCATTTT	CASSQDWTGPFSNQPQHF
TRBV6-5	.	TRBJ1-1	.	TGTGCCAGCAGTTACTCTAGGGGAGGGGCTGAAGCTTTCTTT	CASSYSRGGAEAFF
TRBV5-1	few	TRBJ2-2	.	TGCGCCAGCAGCCCCCTATCGACAGCGAACACCGGGGAGCTGTTTTTT	CASSPLSTANTGELFF
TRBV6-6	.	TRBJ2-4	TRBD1	TGTGCCAGCAGCCATACAGGGGAAATCATTCAGTACTTC	CASSHTGEIIQYF
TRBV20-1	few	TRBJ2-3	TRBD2	TGCAGTGCTATAAAGGACTTAGCGGGCTGGCCAGATACGCAGTATTTT	CSAIKDLAGWPDTQYF
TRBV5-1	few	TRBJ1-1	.	TGCGCCAGCAGCTTGAGTCAGGGTGTGATCAACACTGAAGCTTTCTTT	CASSLSQGVINTEAFF
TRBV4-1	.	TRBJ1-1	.	TGCGCCAGCAGCCTCCGCGCAGGCTCCATGAACACTGAAGCTTTCTTT	CASSLRAGSMNTEAFF
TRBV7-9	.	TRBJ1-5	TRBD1	TGTGCCAGCGCCTGGGGGACAGGCTTCAATCAGCCCCAGCATTTT	CASAWGTGFNQPQHF
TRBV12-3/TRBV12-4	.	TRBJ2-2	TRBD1	TGTGCCAGCAGAACCGGGACAGGGACCGGGGAGCTGTTTTTT	CASRTGTGTGELFF
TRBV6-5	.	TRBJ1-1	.	TGTGCCAGCAGTTACGGGTTGGTAGCGAACACTGAAGCTTTCTTT	CASSYGLVANTEAFF
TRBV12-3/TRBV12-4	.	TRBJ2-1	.	TGTGCCAGCAGTCCCCCGGGCGGGGAATTTAGGGATGAGCAGTTCTTC	CASSPPGGEFRDEQFF
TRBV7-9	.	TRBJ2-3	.	TGTGCCAGCAGCATAGGGCCTGGAAGCACAGATACGCAGTATTTT	CASSIGPGSTDTQYF
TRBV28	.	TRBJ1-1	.	TGTGCCAGCAGTTTACAGGCAGGGCACACTGAAGCTTTCTTT	CASSLQAGHTEAFF
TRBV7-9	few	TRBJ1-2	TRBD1	TGTGCCAGCAGCTTTGACAGGGACTATGGCTACACCTTC	CASSFDRDYGYTF
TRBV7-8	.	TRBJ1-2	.	TGTGCCAGCAGCTTGGACAGATCTAACTATGGCTACACCTTC	CASSLDRSNYGYTF
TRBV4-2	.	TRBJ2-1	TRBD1	TGTGCCAGCAGCCAAGACCCCTCCGGGACAGGTCCCACAGATGAGCAGTTCTTC	CASSQDPSGTGPTDEQFF
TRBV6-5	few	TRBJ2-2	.	TGTGCCAGCAGTTACTCGAGGGTCCCGGGATACACCGGGGAGCTGTTTTTT	CASSYSRVPGYTGELFF
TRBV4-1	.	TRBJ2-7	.	TGCGCCAGCAGCCAAGGGAGGGGGCGCGAGCAGTACTTC	CASSQGRGREQYF
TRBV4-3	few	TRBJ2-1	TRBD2	TGCGCCAGCAGCCGAGTCGCGGGGGGGCCGGTCAATGAGCAGTTCTTC	CASSRVAGGPVNEQFF
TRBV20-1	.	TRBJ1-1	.	TGCAGTGCTAGAGATTCGCAGAGCCAAGTTAGGGCTTTCTTT	CSARDSQSQVRAFF
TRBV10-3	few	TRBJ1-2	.	TGTGCCATCACTCCAGGGTGGGGGAACTATGGCTACACCTTC	CAITPGWGNYGYTF
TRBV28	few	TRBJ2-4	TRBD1	TGTGCCAGCAGTCCCCCCGGGACAGAGAAAAACATTCAGTACTTC	CASSPPGTEKNIQYF
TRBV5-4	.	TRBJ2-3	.	TGTGCCAGCAGCCCCCAGCTGTTCAGAGGAGATACGCAGTATTTT	CASSPQLFRGDTQYF
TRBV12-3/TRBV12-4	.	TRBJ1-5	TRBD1	TGTGCCAGCAGTGACTGGACAGGGTTCGTGGATCAGCCCCAGCATTTT	CASSDWTGFVDQPQHF
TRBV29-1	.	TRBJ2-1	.	TGCAGCGTTGTAGGGCTGGAGCAGTTCTTC	CSVVGLEQFF